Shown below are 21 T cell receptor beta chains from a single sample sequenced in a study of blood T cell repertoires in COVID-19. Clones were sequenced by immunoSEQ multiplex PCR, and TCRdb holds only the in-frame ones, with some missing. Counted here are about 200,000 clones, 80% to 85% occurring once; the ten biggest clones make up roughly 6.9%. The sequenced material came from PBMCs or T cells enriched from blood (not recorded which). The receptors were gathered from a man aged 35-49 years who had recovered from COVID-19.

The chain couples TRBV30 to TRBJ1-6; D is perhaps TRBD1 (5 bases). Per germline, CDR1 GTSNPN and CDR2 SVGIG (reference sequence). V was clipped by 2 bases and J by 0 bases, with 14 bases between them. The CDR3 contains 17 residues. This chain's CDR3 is CAWSSGASVSYNSPLHF. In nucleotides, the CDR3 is TGTGCCTGGAGTTCTGGGGCATCCGTCTCCTATAATTCACCCCTCCACTTT.

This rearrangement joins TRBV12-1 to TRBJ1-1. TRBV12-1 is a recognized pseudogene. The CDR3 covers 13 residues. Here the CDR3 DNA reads TGTGCCAGCAGTTTTAAGGGGGGGGCCGAAGCTTTCTTT. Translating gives CASSFKGGAEAFF.

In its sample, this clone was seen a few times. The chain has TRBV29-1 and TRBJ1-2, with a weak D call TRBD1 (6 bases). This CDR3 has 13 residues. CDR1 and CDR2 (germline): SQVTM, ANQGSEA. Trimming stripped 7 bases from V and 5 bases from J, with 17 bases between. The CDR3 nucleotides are TGCAGCGCTGGAAAACAGGGCGGGTATGGCTACACCTTC. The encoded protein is CSAGKQGGYGYTF.

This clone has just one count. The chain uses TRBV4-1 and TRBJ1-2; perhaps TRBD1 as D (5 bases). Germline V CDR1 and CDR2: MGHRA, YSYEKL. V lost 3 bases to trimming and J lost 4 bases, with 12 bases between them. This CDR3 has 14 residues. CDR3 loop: CASSHPTGIYGYTF. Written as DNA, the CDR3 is TGCGCCAGCAGCCACCCAACAGGAATCTATGGCTACACCTTC.

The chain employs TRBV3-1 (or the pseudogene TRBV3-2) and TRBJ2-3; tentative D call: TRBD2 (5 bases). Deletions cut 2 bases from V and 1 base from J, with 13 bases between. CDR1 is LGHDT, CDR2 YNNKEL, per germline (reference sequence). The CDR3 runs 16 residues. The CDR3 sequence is CASSQPRADGTDTQYF. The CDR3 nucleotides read TGTGCCAGCAGCCAACCGCGGGCAGATGGCACAGATACGCAGTATTTT.

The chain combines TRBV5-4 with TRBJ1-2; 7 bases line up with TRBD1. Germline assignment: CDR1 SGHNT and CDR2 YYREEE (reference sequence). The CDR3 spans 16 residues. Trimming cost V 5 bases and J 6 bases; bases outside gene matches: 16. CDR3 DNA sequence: TGTGCCAGCAGATCCAAGGCCCAGGGGGACTTTGATGGCTACACCTTC. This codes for CASRSKAQGDFDGYTF.

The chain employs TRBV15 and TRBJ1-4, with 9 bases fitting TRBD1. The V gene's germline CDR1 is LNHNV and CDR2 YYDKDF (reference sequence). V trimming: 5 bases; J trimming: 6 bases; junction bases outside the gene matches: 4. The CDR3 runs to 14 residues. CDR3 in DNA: TGTGCCACCAGCTTGGGACAGGGTGATGAAAAACTGTTTTTT. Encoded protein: CATSLGQGDEKLFF.

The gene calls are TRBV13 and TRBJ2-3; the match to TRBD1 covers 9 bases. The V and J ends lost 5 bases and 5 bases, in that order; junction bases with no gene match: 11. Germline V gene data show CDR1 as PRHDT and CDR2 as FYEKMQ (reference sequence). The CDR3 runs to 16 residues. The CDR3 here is CASSTAGTGIQDTQYF. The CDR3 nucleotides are TGTGCCAGCAGCACCGCCGGGACAGGGATACAAGATACGCAGTATTTT.

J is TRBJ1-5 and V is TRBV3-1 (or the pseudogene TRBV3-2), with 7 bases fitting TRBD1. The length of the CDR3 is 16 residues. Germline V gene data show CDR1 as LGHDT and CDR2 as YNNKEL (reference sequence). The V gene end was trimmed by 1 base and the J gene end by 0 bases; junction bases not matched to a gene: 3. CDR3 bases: TGTGCCAGCAGCCAAGGGGACAGCTATAGCAATCAGCCCCAGCATTTT. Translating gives CASSQGDSYSNQPQHF.

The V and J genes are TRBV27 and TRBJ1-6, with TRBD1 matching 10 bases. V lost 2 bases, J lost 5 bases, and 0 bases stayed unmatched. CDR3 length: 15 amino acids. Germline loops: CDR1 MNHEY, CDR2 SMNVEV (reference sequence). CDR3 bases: TGTGCCAGCAGTTTAGGACAGGGGGATAATTCACCCCTCCACTTT. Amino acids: CASSLGQGDNSPLHF.

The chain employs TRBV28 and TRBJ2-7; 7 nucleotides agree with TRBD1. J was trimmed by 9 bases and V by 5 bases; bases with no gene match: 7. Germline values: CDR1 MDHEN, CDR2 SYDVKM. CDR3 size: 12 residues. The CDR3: CASSRDSDMQYF. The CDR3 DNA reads TGTGCCAGCAGTAGGGACAGCGACATGCAGTACTTC.

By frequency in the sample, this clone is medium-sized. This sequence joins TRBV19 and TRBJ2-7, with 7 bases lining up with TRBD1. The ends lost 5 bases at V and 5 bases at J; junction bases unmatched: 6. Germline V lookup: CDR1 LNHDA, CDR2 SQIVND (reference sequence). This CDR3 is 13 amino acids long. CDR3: CASSVDRVDEQYF. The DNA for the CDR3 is TGTGCCAGTAGTGTTGACAGGGTTGACGAGCAGTACTTC.

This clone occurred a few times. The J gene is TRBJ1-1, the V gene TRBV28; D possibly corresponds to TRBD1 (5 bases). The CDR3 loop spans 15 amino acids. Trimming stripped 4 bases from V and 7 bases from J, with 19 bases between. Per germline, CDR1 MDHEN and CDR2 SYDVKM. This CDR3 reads CASSSGGVEGSEAFF. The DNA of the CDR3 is TGTGCCAGCAGTTCTGGGGGGGTGGAAGGTAGTGAAGCTTTCTTT. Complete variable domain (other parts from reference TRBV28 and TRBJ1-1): DVKVTQSSRYLVKRTGEKVFLECVQDMDHENMFWYRQDPGLGLRLIYFSYDVKMKEKGDIPEGYSVSREKKERFSLILESASTNQTSMYLCASSSGGVEGSEAFFGQGTRLTVV.

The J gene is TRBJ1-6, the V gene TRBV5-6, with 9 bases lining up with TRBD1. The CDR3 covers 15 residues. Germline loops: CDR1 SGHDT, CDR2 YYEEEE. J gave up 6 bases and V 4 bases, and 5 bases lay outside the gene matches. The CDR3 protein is CASSRPDRGNSPLHF. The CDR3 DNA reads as TGTGCCAGCAGCCGCCCGGACAGGGGTAATTCACCCCTCCACTTT.

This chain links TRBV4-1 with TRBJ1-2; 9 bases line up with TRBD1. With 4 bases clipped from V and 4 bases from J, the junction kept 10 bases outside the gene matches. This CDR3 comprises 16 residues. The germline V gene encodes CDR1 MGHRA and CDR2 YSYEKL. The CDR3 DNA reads TGCGCCAGCAGCCCGATGCCGGGACAGGGTCCCTATGGCTACACCTTC. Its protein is CASSPMPGQGPYGYTF.

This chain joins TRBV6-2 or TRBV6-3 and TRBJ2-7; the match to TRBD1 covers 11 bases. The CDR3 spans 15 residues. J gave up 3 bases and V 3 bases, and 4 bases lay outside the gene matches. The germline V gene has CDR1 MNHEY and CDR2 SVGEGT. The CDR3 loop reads CASSYGDRGYYEQYF. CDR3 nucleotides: TGTGCCAGCAGTTATGGGGACAGGGGGTACTACGAGCAGTACTTC.

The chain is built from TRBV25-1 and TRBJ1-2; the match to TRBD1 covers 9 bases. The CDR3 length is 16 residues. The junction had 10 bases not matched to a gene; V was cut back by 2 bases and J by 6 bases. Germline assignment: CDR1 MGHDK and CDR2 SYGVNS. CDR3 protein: CASSEPRTGEQDGYTF. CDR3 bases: TGTGCCAGCAGTGAACCCCGGACAGGGGAACAGGATGGCTACACCTTC.

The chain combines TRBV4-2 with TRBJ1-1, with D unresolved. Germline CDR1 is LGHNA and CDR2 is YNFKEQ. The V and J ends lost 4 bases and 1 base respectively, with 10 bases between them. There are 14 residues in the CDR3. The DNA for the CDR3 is TGTGCCAGCAGCCCGGAGTATGGGAACACTGAAGCTTTCTTT. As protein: CASSPEYGNTEAFF.

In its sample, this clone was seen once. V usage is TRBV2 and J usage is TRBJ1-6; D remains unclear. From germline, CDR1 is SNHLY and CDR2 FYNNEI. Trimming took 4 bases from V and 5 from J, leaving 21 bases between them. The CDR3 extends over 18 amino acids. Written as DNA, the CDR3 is TGTGCCAGCAGTGTCTACTTTCCCGGAGGTTTAGATAATTCACCCCTCCACTTT. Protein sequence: CASSVYFPGGLDNSPLHF. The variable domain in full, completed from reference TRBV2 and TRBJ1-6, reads EPEVTQTPSHQVTQMGQEVILRCVPISNHLYFYWYRQILGQKVEFLVSFYNNEISEKSEIFDDQFSVERPDGSNFTLKIRSTKLEDSAMYFCASSVYFPGGLDNSPLHFGNGTRLTVT.

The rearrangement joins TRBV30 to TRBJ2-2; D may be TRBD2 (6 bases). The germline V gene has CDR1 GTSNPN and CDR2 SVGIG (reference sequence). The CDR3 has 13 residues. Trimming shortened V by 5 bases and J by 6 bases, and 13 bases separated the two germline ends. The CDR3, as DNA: TGTGCCTGGCTCGCCTGGGGGGCCGGGGAGCTGTTTTTT. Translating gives CAWLAWGAGELFF.

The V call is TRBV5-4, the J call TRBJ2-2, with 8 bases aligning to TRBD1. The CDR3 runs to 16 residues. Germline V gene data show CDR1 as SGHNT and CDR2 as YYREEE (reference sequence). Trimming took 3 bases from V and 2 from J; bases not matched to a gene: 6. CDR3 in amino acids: CASSSGQGRNTGELFF. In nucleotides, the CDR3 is TGTGCCAGCAGCTCCGGACAGGGACGAAACACCGGGGAGCTGTTTTTT.